The sequence of this T cell receptor beta chain was determined in a study of blood T cell repertoires in COVID-19. At the level of the study: COVID-19 samples, acute and convalescent, were from the United States, Italy and Spain. Sources were T cells, B-cell-depleted T cells, or PBMCs; the material itself was cDNA or gDNA.

The CDR3 spans 13 residues. Deletions cut 0 bases from V and 7 bases from J, with 6 bases between. CDR1 is SGHDN, CDR2 FVKESK, per germline. Study processing details: Estimates of nucleated cell counts were drawn from the amplification of reference gene primers. Assay used: immunoSEQ multiplex PCR; TCRdb lists only in-frame clones, some missing. The DNA gave D and trimming, while V, J and clone size come from that table. The sample records approximately 50,000 clones, about 87% being singletons. This clonotype was sampled from a human donor in a cohort sampled during active COVID-19. Sample: peripheral blood. This rearrangement joins TRBV14 to TRBJ2-2; D is unclear. Written as DNA, the CDR3 is TGTGCCAGCAGCCAAGATGCGATCGGGGAGCTGTTTTTT. Protein: CASSQDAIGELFF.